Below are 32 T cell receptor beta chains sequenced from a single sample in a study of blood T cell repertoires in COVID-19. Only in-frame clones appear in the TCRdb table, and some are missing; sequencing was by immunoSEQ multiplex PCR. This table holds some 150,000 clones, approximately 80% found once. Source material: peripheral blood. Receptor source: a woman aged 60-70 years with COVID-19, enrolled during active disease.

J is TRBJ1-6 and V is TRBV30; no firm D call. Germline V CDR1 and CDR2: GTSNPN, SVGIG (reference sequence). Trimming took 0 bases from V and 8 from J, leaving 5 bases between them. CDR3 size: 12 residues. CDR3 amino acids: CAWSVLDSPLHF. For the CDR3, the DNA is TGTGCCTGGAGTGTACTTGATTCACCCCTCCACTTT.

This clone appeared once. The chain uses TRBV27 and TRBJ2-3; 9 positions agree with TRBD1. CDR3 length equals 16 residues. CDR1 and CDR2 from the germline V gene are MNHEY and SMNVEV (reference sequence). V was clipped by 5 bases and J by 2 bases; unmatched bases: 8. The CDR3: CASSHRGLTLTDTQYF. As DNA, the CDR3 is TGTGCCAGCAGTCACAGGGGGCTCACCCTCACAGATACGCAGTATTTT.

The CDR3 nucleotides read TGTGCCAGCAGCCAGCGGGGGGGCCGGGGTCAGCCCCAGCATTTT. Translation: CASSQRGGRGQPQHF. The genes are TRBV28 and TRBJ1-5, with D perhaps TRBD1 (6 bases). The CDR3 runs 15 residues. Germline V gene lookup returns CDR1 MDHEN and CDR2 SYDVKM. V was pared by 6 bases and J by 6 bases, with 18 bases between.

This clone appeared once. This sequence joins TRBV6-5 and TRBJ1-1; no firm D call. The V gene lost 10 bases and the J gene lost 0 bases, with 15 bases spanning the gap. Germline V gene data show CDR1 as MNHEY and CDR2 as SVGAGI. The CDR3 spans 14 residues. The CDR3 loop is CAIHRRGLNTEAFF. Here the CDR3 DNA reads TGTGCCATCCACCGCCGAGGGCTGAACACTGAAGCTTTCTTT.

The chain carries TRBV12-3 or TRBV12-4 and TRBJ1-4; D perhaps matches TRBD1 (5 bases). V gave up 10 bases and J gave up 6 bases, with 15 bases separating them. The CDR3 has 13 amino acids. CDR3 DNA: TGTGCCACCCGAAGGGGCAGGGATGAAAAACTGTTTTTT. Amino acid sequence: CATRRGRDEKLFF.

The chain recombines TRBV6-6 with TRBJ2-3; D unclear. CDR3 length: 12 amino acids. The V end lost 5 bases, the J end lost 3 bases, and 6 bases lay between the germline ends. Germline lookup yields CDR1 MNHNY and CDR2 SVGAGI (reference sequence). The CDR3 is CASSQITDTQYF. The CDR3 DNA reads TGTGCCAGCAGTCAAATAACAGATACGCAGTATTTT.

This clone occurred a few times. The gene calls are TRBV18 and TRBJ2-3, with D possibly being TRBD1 (5 bases). Germline V gene data show CDR1 as KGHSH and CDR2 as LQKENI. V was pared by 2 bases and J by 4 bases, with 10 bases between. The CDR3 length is 14 residues. The CDR3 region is CASSPSMGPDTQYF. The CDR3 DNA reads as TGTGCCAGCTCACCAAGTATGGGGCCAGATACGCAGTATTTT.

The chain is built from TRBV29-1 and TRBJ2-1; 14 bases fit TRBD2. The CDR3 sequence is 13 residues long. The junction had 6 bases not matched to a gene; V was cut back by 7 bases and J by 10 bases. Germline V CDR1 and CDR2: SQVTM, ANQGSEA. The CDR3 spells CSARLAGGREQFF. CDR3 coding DNA: TGCAGCGCGAGACTAGCGGGAGGGCGAGAGCAGTTCTTC.

This clone was observed a few times. The chain links TRBV7-3 to TRBJ1-2, with TRBD1 identical over 8 bases. The CDR3 spans 15 residues. Germline V lookup: CDR1 SGHTA, CDR2 FQGTGA. The V and J ends lost 5 bases and 0 bases, in that order; junction bases with no gene match: 5. The CDR3 DNA reads as TGTGCCAGCAGCGCCGGGACAGGCGCTAACTATGGCTACACCTTC. Translation: CASSAGTGANYGYTF.

The rearrangement joins TRBV6-5 to TRBJ1-4; D gene unclear. The CDR3 consists of 16 residues. V lost 0 bases and J 4 bases, leaving 12 bases between the germline ends. Germline V gene sequence: CDR1 MNHEY, CDR2 SVGAGI. In nucleotides, the CDR3 is TGTGCCAGCAGTTACTCTGGGAGAGCCAATAATGAAAAACTGTTTTTT. Translating it yields CASSYSGRANNEKLFF.

This chain connects TRBV19 to TRBJ2-5, with D possibly being TRBD1 (5 bases). This CDR3 has 13 amino acids. Germline V CDR1 and CDR2: LNHDA, SQIVND (reference sequence). V gave up 5 bases and J gave up 5 bases, with 12 bases separating them. The CDR3 spells CASSWAGQETQYF. In DNA, the CDR3 is TGTGCCAGTAGTTGGGCAGGGCAGGAGACCCAGTACTTC.

The chain uses TRBV27 and TRBJ1-2, with 8 positions matching TRBD1. The germline CDR1 and CDR2 sequences are MNHEY and SMNVEV (reference sequence). Germline trimming cut 6 bases from V and 5 bases from J; bases unmatched to any gene: 5. This CDR3 region has 13 residues. The DNA for the CDR3 is TGTGCCAGCAGGAGCACAGGGGGATATGGCTACACCTTC. This gives the protein CASRSTGGYGYTF.

The V gene is TRBV12-3 or TRBV12-4, the J gene TRBJ1-2; D call uncertain. Trimming took off 0 bases at V and 2 bases at J, with 4 bases between the two ends. This CDR3 has 13 residues. For the CDR3, the DNA is TGTGCCAGCAGTTTAGCGCGGAACTATGGCTACACCTTC. Its protein is CASSLARNYGYTF.

The chain links TRBV6-5 to TRBJ1-2; D possibly corresponds to TRBD1 (6 bases). From germline, CDR1 is MNHEY and CDR2 SVGAGI. V shed 6 bases and J shed 4 bases, with 12 bases lying between them. The CDR3 length is 13 residues. The CDR3 loop reads CASRVPGVYGYTF. DNA of the CDR3: TGTGCCAGCAGGGTGCCAGGGGTCTATGGCTACACCTTC.

The rearrangement links TRBV3-1 (or the pseudogene TRBV3-2) to TRBJ2-1, with D maybe TRBD2 (7 bases). Germline CDR1 reads LGHDT; CDR2 reads YNNKEL (reference sequence). This CDR3 is built from 16 residues. V gave up 7 bases and J gave up 0 bases, with 16 bases separating them. The CDR3 here is CASTGGRESSYNEQFF. The CDR3 coding sequence is TGTGCCAGCACCGGGGGGCGGGAGAGCTCCTACAATGAGCAGTTCTTC.

The J gene is TRBJ1-4, the V gene TRBV19; 10 bases are shared with TRBD1. The V gene's germline CDR1 is LNHDA and CDR2 SQIVND (reference sequence). This CDR3 spans 17 amino acids. Trimming took 4 bases from V and 4 from J; bases not matched to a gene: 9. The CDR3 protein is CASSNRDRGGGNEKLFF. The CDR3 DNA sequence: TGTGCCAGTAGTAACCGGGACAGGGGTGGAGGTAATGAAAAACTGTTTTTT.

J is TRBJ1-1 and V is TRBV12-3 or TRBV12-4, with TRBD1 as a possible D gene (5 bases). The V end lost 7 bases, the J end lost 1 base, and 10 bases lay between the germline ends. The CDR3 extends over 13 amino acids. DNA of the CDR3: TGTGCCAGCATTCGAACAGGGAACACTGAAGCTTTCTTT. Its protein is CASIRTGNTEAFF.

The chain recombines TRBV19 with TRBJ1-2, with 7 nucleotides matching TRBD1. This CDR3 is 16 amino acids long. Germline-derived CDR1 and CDR2 are LNHDA and SQIVND (reference sequence). Trimming took 5 bases from V and 2 from J; bases not matched to a gene: 11. The CDR3 region has the DNA TGTGCCAGTAGTTCGACTCGACAGGGAGCCAACTATGGCTACACCTTC. It is translated as CASSSTRQGANYGYTF.

The rearrangement uses TRBV6-5 and TRBJ2-2; weak D call: TRBD2 (7 bases). This CDR3 contains 14 residues. CDR1 is MNHEY, CDR2 SVGAGI, per germline. Trimming removed 6 bases from V and 5 bases from J, with 13 bases in between. The CDR3 loop is CASSDEGGTGELFF. The CDR3 DNA reads as TGTGCCAGCAGCGACGAGGGGGGGACCGGGGAGCTGTTTTTT.

The chain carries TRBV15 and TRBJ2-3, with 11 bases matching TRBD1. CDR3 length: 17 residues. The germline V gene encodes CDR1 LNHNV and CDR2 YYDKDF (reference sequence). Trimming at V came to 5 bases and at J to 1 base, leaving 8 bases not matched to a gene. CDR3 sequence reads: CATSSGTGGSGTDTQYF. The CDR3 bases are TGTGCCACCAGCTCAGGGACAGGGGGATCGGGCACAGATACGCAGTATTTT.

The genes are TRBV24-1 and TRBJ2-1; 7 positions agree with TRBD2. Trimming took 4 bases from V and 2 from J; bases not matched to a gene: 10. Germline V lookup: CDR1 KGHDR, CDR2 SFDVKD. The CDR3 is made up of 17 amino acids. In DNA, the CDR3 is TGTGCCACCAGTGAACTAAAGCGGGGATCGGCCTACAATGAGCAGTTCTTC. It codes for CATSELKRGSAYNEQFF.

For this clone: This sample also contains other DNA sequences that code for the same CDR3. The rearrangement uses TRBV18 and TRBJ1-5; D ambiguous. Germline V gene sequence: CDR1 KGHSH, CDR2 LQKENI. Trimming left V 6 bases short and J 0 bases short, with 6 bases between. The CDR3 extends over 13 amino acids. This CDR3 is CASSSGSNQPQHF. CDR3 nucleotide sequence: TGTGCCAGCTCGAGCGGTAGCAATCAGCCCCAGCATTTT.

This chain joins TRBV7-9 and TRBJ1-4; D gene unclear. CDR1 SEHNR and CDR2 FQNEAQ come from the germline V gene (reference sequence). Trimming removed 4 bases at V and 4 bases at J, with 7 bases between. The CDR3 runs 13 residues. CDR3 loop: CASSWEGNEKLFF. The CDR3 DNA is TGTGCCAGCAGCTGGGAGGGTAATGAAAAACTGTTTTTT.

The J gene is TRBJ2-2, the V gene TRBV3-1 (or the pseudogene TRBV3-2); no firm D call. This CDR3 spans 15 amino acids. Germline CDR1 is LGHDT and CDR2 is YNNKEL (reference sequence). V shed 9 bases and J shed 0 bases, with 14 bases lying between them. The CDR3 DNA reads TGTGCCAGTACCCTAGAGGATGCGAACACCGGGGAGCTGTTTTTT. Protein: CASTLEDANTGELFF.

The chain couples TRBV7-8 to TRBJ2-5, with a tentative D call TRBD1 (5 bases). V was shortened by 1 base and J by 5 bases, with 17 bases between the two germline ends. The CDR3 has 16 amino acids. From germline, CDR1 is SGHVS and CDR2 FQNEAQ. CDR3 sequence reads: CASSLEDTTLGETQYF. The CDR3 DNA is TGTGCCAGCAGCTTAGAGGACACCACGTTGGGCGAGACCCAGTACTTC.

This clone rates as medium-sized (0.01 to 0.1%). This rearrangement joins TRBV19 to TRBJ1-5; D uncertain. Per the germline V gene, CDR1 is LNHDA and CDR2 is SQIVND (reference sequence). V lost 9 bases, J lost 2 bases, and 11 bases lay in between. The CDR3 totals 13 residues. CDR3 sequence (DNA): TGTGCCAGCGGCGACAATGGCAATCAGCCCCAGCATTTT. Residues: CASGDNGNQPQHF.

The rearrangement links TRBV6-5 to TRBJ2-7; D is possibly TRBD2 (6 bases). V lost 6 bases, J lost 0 bases, and 15 bases lay in between. CDR3 length equals 15 residues. Germline CDR1 and CDR2: MNHEY and SVGAGI. DNA of the CDR3: TGTGCCAGCAGATCGGGGGAGCCCCTCTCCTACGAGCAGTACTTC. Translated, it gives CASRSGEPLSYEQYF.

Turning to this clone: The sample has other DNA sequences that encode this CDR3 too. The CDR3 spells CASSLGNRGGNTEAFF. CDR3 coding DNA: TGTGCCAGCAGTTTAGGAAACAGGGGTGGGAACACTGAAGCTTTCTTT. The V call is TRBV27, the J call TRBJ1-1; 7 positions agree with TRBD1. This CDR3 is 16 amino acids long. Per the germline V gene, CDR1 is MNHEY and CDR2 is SMNVEV (reference sequence). V lost 2 bases, J lost 1 base, and 7 bases stayed unmatched.

This clone was found a few times. The gene calls are TRBV6-4 and TRBJ1-5, with a tentative D call TRBD1 (6 bases). Germline V gene data show CDR1 as MRHNA and CDR2 as SNTAGT. This CDR3 has 17 residues. Between the trimmed V and J ends, which lost 3 bases and 4 bases, there was a span of 19 bases. The CDR3 spells CASSEGAEGGLNQPQHF. The CDR3 coding sequence is TGTGCCAGCAGTGAAGGGGCGGAGGGGGGGCTGAATCAGCCCCAGCATTTT.

The chain is built from TRBV19 and TRBJ1-6, with D unclear. The germline V gene encodes CDR1 LNHDA and CDR2 SQIVND (reference sequence). The CDR3 covers 19 residues. With 2 bases removed from V and 5 bases from J, the gap between germline ends came to 22 bases. CDR3 protein: CASSISVRGIAGHNSPLHF. The CDR3 DNA follows: TGTGCCAGTAGTATATCTGTACGGGGTATTGCTGGACATAATTCACCCCTCCACTTT.

V is TRBV5-1 and J is TRBJ1-5, with 7 positions matching TRBD1. CDR1 and CDR2 from the germline V gene are SGHRS and YFSETQ. The CDR3 covers 15 residues. Germline trimming cut 5 bases from V and 6 bases from J; bases unmatched to any gene: 11. The CDR3 DNA follows: TGCGCCAGCAGGGAGGGGGCTAAGTCTAGTCAGCCCCAGCATTTT. It codes for CASREGAKSSQPQHF. The variable domain in full, completed from reference TRBV5-1 and TRBJ1-5, reads KAGVTQTPRYLIKTRGQQVTLSCSPISGHRSVSWYQQTPGQGLQFLFEYFSETQRNKGNFPGRFSGRQFSNSRSEMNVSTLELGDSALYLCASREGAKSSQPQHFGDGTRLSIL.

The chain has TRBV29-1 and TRBJ2-1; possibly TRBD2 for D (6 bases). The CDR3 is 13 residues long. CDR1 is SQVTM and CDR2 is ANQGSEA in the germline V gene. With 8 bases removed from V and 7 bases from J, the gap between germline ends came to 18 bases. In nucleotides, the CDR3 is TGCAGCCATTCAGGGCTAGCGACTAATGAGCAGTTCTTC. Amino acid sequence: CSHSGLATNEQFF.